What follows are 11 T cell receptor beta chains derived from one specimen sequenced in a study of T cells in Graves' hyperthyroidism and ophthalmopathy (dated by TCRdb to the late 2010s). Library construction relied on multiplex PCR. Data came from an Illumina HiSeq 2000. The TCR beta CDR3 regions were amplified from the RNA transcripts. A first-round RT-PCR of the TCR CDR3 used the HTBI primer set with the Qiagen OneStep RT-PCR kit. TCRdb reprocessed the public reads (quality trimming at Q25 with fastp, clone calling with MiXCR) and kept in-frame beta chains. Every entry covers one CDR3 protein and lists the most common genes and DNA from its rows. Recorded for this sample are 500,000 to 550,000 distinct CDR3 sequences; roughly 20% of them occurred a single time. The ten top clones hold less than 30% of the sample. The sequenced material came from blood. These receptors were collected from a man aged 18 to 30 with Graves' hyperthyroidism.

This clonotype was observed a few times. This chain links TRBV14 with TRBJ1-6; D unclear. V lost 0 bases to trimming and J lost 10 bases, with 13 bases between them. Germline V gene lookup returns CDR1 SGHDN and CDR2 FVKESK. The CDR3 sequence is 15 residues long. Here the CDR3 DNA reads TGTGCCAGCAGCCAAGATTGGGTTGCGGGGTCACCCCTCCACTTT. Amino acid sequence: CASSQDWVAGSPLHF. Variable domain in full (rest from reference TRBV14 and TRBJ1-6): EAGVTQFPSHSVIEKGQTVTLRCDPISGHDNLYWYRRVMGKEIKFLLHFVKESKQDESGMPNNRFLAERTGGTYSTLKVQPAELEDSGVYFCASSQDWVAGSPLHFGNGTRLTVT.

J is TRBJ1-2 and V is TRBV7-2; D remains unclear. The CDR3 extends over 12 amino acids. Per germline, CDR1 SGHTA and CDR2 FQGNSA. The V and J ends lost 3 bases and 7 bases respectively, with 9 bases between them. The CDR3 nucleotides read TGTGCCAGCAGCTTTCGGGATACTGGCTACACCTTC. It codes for CASSFRDTGYTF.

This clonotype was detected ten times or more. The chain has TRBV2 and TRBJ2-5; D not resolved. V was trimmed by 4 bases and J by 2 bases, leaving 8 bases between them. The length of the CDR3 is 13 residues. Germline V CDR1 and CDR2: SNHLY, FYNNEI. CDR3 DNA: TGTGCCAGCAGTGTGGGCAGGCAAGAGACCCAGTACTTC. This sequence encodes CASSVGRQETQYF.

The chain is built from TRBV12-3 or TRBV12-4 and TRBJ1-2; D may be TRBD1 (5 bases). The CDR3 runs to 15 residues. With 5 bases removed from V and 6 bases from J, the gap between germline ends came to 19 bases. The CDR3 DNA is TGTGCCAGCAGTCGGCGGATCGACAGCATCAATGGCTACACCTTC. It encodes CASSRRIDSINGYTF.

This clonotype came up many times. No DNA is shown, since the ends of the CDR3 on it are uncertain; the CDR3 is the one TCRdb lists. The chain links TRBV10-1 to TRBJ2-5; no DNA check was done on the table's D call, TRBD1. CDR1 WNHNN and CDR2 SYGVQD come from the germline V gene (reference sequence). The CDR3 contains 13 residues when both ends are counted. The CDR3 protein is CASSFGAGETQYF.

Ten or more counts support this clonotype. The chain carries TRBV12-3 or TRBV12-4 and TRBJ2-5; D possibly corresponds to TRBD2 (6 bases). The germline V and J ends were trimmed by 8 bases and 7 bases, with 14 bases remaining between them. The CDR3 spans 12 residues. Here the CDR3 DNA reads TGTGCCAGCTTGTCCGAAGCGGGGACCCAGTACTTC. It yields the protein CASLSEAGTQYF.

This clonotype was seen ten or more times. The rearrangement joins TRBV3-1 to TRBJ1-1; no firm D call. The CDR3 spans 15 residues. Looked up from germline, CDR1 is LGHDT and CDR2 is YNNKEL (reference sequence). V lost 0 bases to trimming and J lost 7 bases, with 15 bases between them. The DNA for the CDR3 is TGTGCCAGCAGCCAAGATCCCAGGACGGCGTTTGAAGCTTTCTTT. Translated, it gives CASSQDPRTAFEAFF.

The chain combines TRBV9 with TRBJ1-1; perhaps TRBD1 as D (6 bases). With 3 bases removed from V and 4 bases from J, the gap between germline ends came to 16 bases. The length of the CDR3 is 15 residues. The germline CDR1 and CDR2 sequences are SGDLS and YYNGEE. The CDR3 protein is CASSAEQGVGTEAFF. DNA of the CDR3: TGTGCCAGCAGCGCCGAACAGGGTGTAGGCACTGAAGCTTTCTTT. The variable domain in full, with the rest retrieved from reference TRBV9 and TRBJ1-1, is DSGVTQTPKHLITATGQRVTLRCSPRSGDLSVYWYQQSLDQGLQFLIQYYNGEERAKGNILERFSAQQFPDLHSELNLSSLELGDSALYFCASSAEQGVGTEAFFGQGTRLTVV.

This clonotype was found a few times. The chain joins TRBV7-8 to TRBJ2-3; 9 bases map to TRBD1. The CDR3 has 14 residues. With V trimmed by 5 bases and J by 6 bases, 6 bases remained unmatched. The germline V gene encodes CDR1 SGHVS and CDR2 FQNEAQ. The CDR3: CASSPWTGVDTQYF. The CDR3 nucleotides read TGTGCCAGCAGCCCATGGACAGGGGTTGATACGCAGTATTTT.

The sample holds many counts of this clonotype. The V call is TRBV2, the J call TRBJ1-3, with D perhaps TRBD1 (5 bases). The V end was cut by 6 bases, the J end by 0 bases, with 9 bases between. Germline values: CDR1 SNHLY, CDR2 FYNNEI. CDR3 length: 14 amino acids. The CDR3 is CASRGHFSGNTIYF. The CDR3 bases are TGTGCCAGCAGAGGACACTTCTCTGGAAACACCATATATTTT.

In its sample, this clonotype was seen many times. V usage is TRBV12-3 or TRBV12-4 and J usage is TRBJ1-5, with unresolved D. The CDR3 extends over 15 amino acids. Trimming left V 3 bases short and J 2 bases short, with 11 bases between. CDR3 DNA sequence: TGTGCCAGCAGTTTTTGGGGTTGGGGCAATCAGCCCCAGCATTTT. It yields the protein CASSFWGWGNQPQHF.